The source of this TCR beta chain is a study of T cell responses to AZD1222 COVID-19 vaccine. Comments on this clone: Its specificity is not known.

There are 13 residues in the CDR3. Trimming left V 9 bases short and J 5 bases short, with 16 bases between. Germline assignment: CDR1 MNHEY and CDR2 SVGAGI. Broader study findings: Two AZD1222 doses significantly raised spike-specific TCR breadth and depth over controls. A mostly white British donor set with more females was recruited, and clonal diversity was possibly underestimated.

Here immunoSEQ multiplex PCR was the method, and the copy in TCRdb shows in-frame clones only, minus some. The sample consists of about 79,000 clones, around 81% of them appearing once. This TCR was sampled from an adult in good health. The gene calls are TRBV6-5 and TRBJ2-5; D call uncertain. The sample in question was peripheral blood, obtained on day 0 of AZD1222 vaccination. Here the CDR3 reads CASQSGVGETQYF. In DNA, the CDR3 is TGTGCCAGTCAGAGTGGGGTAGGGGAGACCCAGTACTTC.